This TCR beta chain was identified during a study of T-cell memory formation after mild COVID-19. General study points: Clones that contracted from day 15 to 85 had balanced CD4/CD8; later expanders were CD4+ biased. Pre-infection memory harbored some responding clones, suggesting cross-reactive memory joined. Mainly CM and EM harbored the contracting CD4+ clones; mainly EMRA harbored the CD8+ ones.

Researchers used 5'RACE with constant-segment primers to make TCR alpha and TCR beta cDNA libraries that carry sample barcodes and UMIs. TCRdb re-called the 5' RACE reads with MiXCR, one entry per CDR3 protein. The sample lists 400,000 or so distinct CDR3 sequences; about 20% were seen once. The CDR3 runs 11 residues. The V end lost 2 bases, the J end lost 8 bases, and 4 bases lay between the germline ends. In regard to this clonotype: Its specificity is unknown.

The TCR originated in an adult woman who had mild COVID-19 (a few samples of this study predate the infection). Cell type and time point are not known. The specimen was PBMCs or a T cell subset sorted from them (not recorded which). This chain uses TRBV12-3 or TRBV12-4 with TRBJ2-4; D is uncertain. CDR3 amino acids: CASSLRHIQYF. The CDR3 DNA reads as TGTGCCAGCAGTTTAAGGCACATTCAGTACTTC.